Presented here are 17 T cell receptor beta chains from one specimen sequenced in a study of T-cell memory formation after mild COVID-19. TCRdb passed the 5' RACE reads through MiXCR, listing each CDR3 protein once. This table has almost 550,000 distinct CDR3 sequences, around 20% appearing once. The sequencing sample was made of PBMCs or a T cell subset sorted from them (not recorded which). The receptors shown here come from an adult woman who had mild COVID-19 (a few samples of this study predate the infection). Cell type and time point are not known.

This clonotype has only a few counts. The chain has TRBV29-1 and TRBJ1-2, with D unresolved. V gave up 5 bases and J gave up 4 bases, with 5 bases separating them. The V gene's germline CDR1 is SQVTM and CDR2 ANQGSEA. CDR3 size: 10 residues. The CDR3 DNA sequence: TGCAGCGTTTACGGCTATGGCTACACCTTC. It codes for CSVYGYGYTF. Combining the CDR3 with reference TRBV29-1 and TRBJ1-2 gives the whole variable domain SAVISQKPSRDICQRGTSLTIQCQVDSQVTMMFWYRQQPGQSLTLIATANQGSEATYESGFVIDKFPISRPNLTFSTLTVSNMSPEDSSIYLCSVYGYGYTFGSGTRLTVV.

The rearrangement joins TRBV27 to TRBJ1-4, with TRBD1 as a possible D gene (5 bases). The CDR3 sequence is 14 residues long. Looked up from germline, CDR1 is MNHEY and CDR2 is SMNVEV (reference sequence). V lost 4 bases to trimming and J lost 8 bases, with 14 bases between them. The DNA of the CDR3 is TGTGCCAGCAGTTCCTATGGGGGAACCGAAAAACTGTTTTTT. Protein sequence: CASSSYGGTEKLFF.

This clonotype was observed a few times. The chain carries TRBV5-1 and TRBJ1-4; D remains unclear. This CDR3 has 16 amino acids. Per the germline V gene, CDR1 is SGHRS and CDR2 is YFSETQ. The germline V and J ends were trimmed by 0 bases and 5 bases, with 14 bases remaining between them. Here the CDR3 DNA reads TGCGCCAGCAGCTTGGGGAGCGCCCTGGGAAATGAAAAACTGTTTTTT. Its translation: CASSLGSALGNEKLFF.

This clonotype was recorded a few times. V usage is TRBV29-1 and J usage is TRBJ1-2; D gene unclear. Trimming took 7 bases from V and 8 from J, leaving 17 bases between them. The germline gives CDR1 SQVTM, CDR2 ANQGSEA. This CDR3 comprises 12 residues. CDR3 bases: TGCAGCGCCGAGTCCGAGGCAGGAGGCTACACCTTC. Residues: CSAESEAGGYTF.

The CDR3 region is CSARTRGDNEKLFF. As DNA, the CDR3 is TGCAGTGCTAGGACCAGGGGAGATAATGAAAAACTGTTTTTT. The chain employs TRBV20-1 and TRBJ1-4; possibly TRBD1 for D (6 bases). The CDR3 is 14 amino acids. Looked up from germline, CDR1 is DFQATT and CDR2 is SNEGSKA (reference sequence). Trimming cost V 3 bases and J 4 bases, with 12 bases left between them.

The chain links TRBV18 to TRBJ2-1; a possible D gene is TRBD1 (5 bases). V was cut by 6 bases and J by 4 bases, with 13 bases left in between. The germline CDR1 and CDR2 sequences are KGHSH and LQKENI. The CDR3 has 14 residues. The CDR3 DNA reads as TGTGCCAGCTCGCCTAGACAGCCGTACAATGAGCAGTTCTTC. Translated, it gives CASSPRQPYNEQFF.

The V and J genes are TRBV24-1 and TRBJ1-4; 9 bases fit TRBD1. The CDR3 loop spans 15 amino acids. Per the germline V gene, CDR1 is KGHDR and CDR2 is SFDVKD. V trimming: 2 bases; J trimming: 5 bases; junction bases outside the gene matches: 2. DNA of the CDR3: TGTGCCACCAGTGATTCGGGACAGGGAAATGAAAAACTGTTTTTT. Translating it yields CATSDSGQGNEKLFF.

This clonotype was observed a handful of times. The chain combines TRBV7-9 with TRBJ1-6, with D perhaps TRBD1 (6 bases). Trimming left V 6 bases short and J 8 bases short, with 20 bases between. From germline, CDR1 is SEHNR and CDR2 FQNEAQ (reference sequence). The CDR3 is 16 residues long. The CDR3 DNA reads TGTGCCAGCAGGCCCGTAAGGGGGGGTAAAGATTCACCCCTCCACTTT. Protein: CASRPVRGGKDSPLHF.

This clonotype was observed a few times. This chain joins TRBV18 and TRBJ2-7; tentatively, D is TRBD1 (6 bases). Trimming cost V 2 bases and J 0 bases, with 8 bases left between them. CDR3 length: 14 amino acids. Germline V gene sequence: CDR1 KGHSH, CDR2 LQKENI. CDR3 bases: TGTGCCAGCTCACCAGACAGGTACTCCTACGAGCAGTACTTC. It codes for CASSPDRYSYEQYF.

CDR3 in amino acids: CASRYRRGTNEKLFF. CDR3 sequence (DNA): TGTGCCAGCAGATATCGGAGGGGCACTAATGAAAAACTGTTTTTT. The chain links TRBV2 to TRBJ1-4, with D maybe TRBD1 (5 bases). Germline CDR1 reads SNHLY; CDR2 reads FYNNEI. V lost 6 bases to trimming and J lost 2 bases, with 13 bases between them. The CDR3 is 15 residues long.

The chain links TRBV3-1 to TRBJ1-5; D gene unclear. V lost 2 bases and J lost 5, with 4 bases in between. The germline V gene encodes CDR1 LGHDT and CDR2 YNNKEL (reference sequence). This CDR3 spans 12 amino acids. CDR3 in amino acids: CASSQLDQPQHF. Here the CDR3 DNA reads TGTGCCAGCAGCCAACTAGATCAGCCCCAGCATTTT.

The V gene is TRBV10-3, the J gene TRBJ2-7; 10 nucleotides align to TRBD2. The CDR3 sequence is 17 residues long. V dropped 6 bases and J dropped 1; count of bases not matched to a gene: 12. The germline CDR1 and CDR2 sequences are ENHRY and SYGVKD. The CDR3 DNA reads as TGTGCCATCAGCCCGATCTTACTAGCGGGGATATCCTACGAGCAGTACTTC. Encoded protein: CAISPILLAGISYEQYF.

This clonotype appeared a few times. The rearrangement joins TRBV5-1 to TRBJ1-2; TRBD1 is a possible D gene (6 bases). The CDR3 has 13 amino acids. CDR1 SGHRS and CDR2 YFSETQ come from the germline V gene. V lost 3 bases and J 8 bases, leaving 14 bases between the germline ends. This CDR3 is CASSSTGGQGYTF. Written as DNA, the CDR3 is TGCGCCAGCAGCTCCACGGGGGGGCAAGGCTACACCTTC.

J is TRBJ1-2 and V is TRBV7-9; 8 nucleotides agree with TRBD1. The CDR3 spans 15 residues. Trimming at V came to 7 bases and at J to 3 bases, leaving 10 bases not matched to a gene. Germline lookup yields CDR1 SEHNR and CDR2 FQNEAQ (reference sequence). CDR3 protein: CASIPQGAGDYGYTF. The CDR3 DNA reads TGTGCCAGCATCCCCCAGGGGGCAGGGGACTATGGCTACACCTTC.

The rearrangement uses TRBV9 and TRBJ2-3; D is unresolved. The V gene lost 0 bases and the J gene lost 1 base, with 12 bases spanning the gap. This CDR3 is built from 16 residues. CDR1 and CDR2 (germline): SGDLS, YYNGEE. For the CDR3, the DNA is TGTGCCAGCAGCGTAGAGCCGGGCGTAGGCACAGATACGCAGTATTTT. Protein product: CASSVEPGVGTDTQYF.

This clonotype has more than one count but fewer than ten. V is TRBV6-6 and J is TRBJ1-1, with 12 bases aligning to TRBD1. Germline V gene lookup returns CDR1 MNHNY and CDR2 SVGAGI (reference sequence). J gave up 1 base and V 8 bases, and 5 bases lay outside the gene matches. CDR3 length equals 15 residues. CDR3 region: CASGRDRGRNTEAFF. The CDR3 region has the DNA TGTGCCAGCGGGAGGGACAGGGGGCGGAACACTGAAGCTTTCTTT.

This clonotype was found many times. The chain employs TRBV7-6 and TRBJ2-1; no clear D. Trimming stripped 5 bases from V and 0 bases from J, with 5 bases between. The CDR3 runs to 13 residues. Germline V gives CDR1 SGHVS, CDR2 FNYEAQ. The CDR3 nucleotides read TGTGCCAGCAGCCCCCTCTCCTACAATGAGCAGTTCTTC. This sequence encodes CASSPLSYNEQFF.